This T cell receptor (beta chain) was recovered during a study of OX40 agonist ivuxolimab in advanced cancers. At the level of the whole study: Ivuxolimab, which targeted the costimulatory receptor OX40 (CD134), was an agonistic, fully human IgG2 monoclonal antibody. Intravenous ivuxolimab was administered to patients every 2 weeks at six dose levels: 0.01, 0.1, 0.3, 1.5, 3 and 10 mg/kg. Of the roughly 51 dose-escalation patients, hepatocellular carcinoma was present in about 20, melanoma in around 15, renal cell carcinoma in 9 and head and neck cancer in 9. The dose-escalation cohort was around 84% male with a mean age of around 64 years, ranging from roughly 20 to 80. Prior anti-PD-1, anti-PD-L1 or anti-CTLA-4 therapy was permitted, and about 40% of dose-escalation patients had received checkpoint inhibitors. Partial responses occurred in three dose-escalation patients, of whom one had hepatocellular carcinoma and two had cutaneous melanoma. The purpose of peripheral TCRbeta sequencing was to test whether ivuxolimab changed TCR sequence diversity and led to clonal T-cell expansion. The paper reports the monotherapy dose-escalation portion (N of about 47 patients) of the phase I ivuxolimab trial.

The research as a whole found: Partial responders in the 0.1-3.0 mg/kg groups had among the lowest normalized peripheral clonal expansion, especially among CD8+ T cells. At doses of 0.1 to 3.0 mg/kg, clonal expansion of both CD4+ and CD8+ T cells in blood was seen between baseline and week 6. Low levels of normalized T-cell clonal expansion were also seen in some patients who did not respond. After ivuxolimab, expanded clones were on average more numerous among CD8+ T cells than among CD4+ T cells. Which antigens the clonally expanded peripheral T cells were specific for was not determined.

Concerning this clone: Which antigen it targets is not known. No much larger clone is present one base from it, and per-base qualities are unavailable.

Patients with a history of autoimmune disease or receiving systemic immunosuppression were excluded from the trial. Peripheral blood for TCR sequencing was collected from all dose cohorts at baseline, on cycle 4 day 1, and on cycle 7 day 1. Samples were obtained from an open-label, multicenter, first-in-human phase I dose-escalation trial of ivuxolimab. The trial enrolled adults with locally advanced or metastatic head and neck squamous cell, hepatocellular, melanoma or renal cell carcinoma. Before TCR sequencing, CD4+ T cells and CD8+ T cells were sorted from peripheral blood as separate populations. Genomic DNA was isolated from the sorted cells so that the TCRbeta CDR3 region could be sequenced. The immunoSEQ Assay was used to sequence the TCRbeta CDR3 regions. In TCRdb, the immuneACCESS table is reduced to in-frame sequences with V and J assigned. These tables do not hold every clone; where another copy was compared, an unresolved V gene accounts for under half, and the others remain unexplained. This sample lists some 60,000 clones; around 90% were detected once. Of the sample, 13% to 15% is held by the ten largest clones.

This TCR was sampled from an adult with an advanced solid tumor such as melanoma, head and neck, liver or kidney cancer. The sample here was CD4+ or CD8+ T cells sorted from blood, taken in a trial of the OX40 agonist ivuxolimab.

CDR3 protein: CASSFRTSGAQYF. The base sequence is TGTGCCAGCAGCTTTCGGACTAGCGGCGCGCAGTATTTT. The V and J segments used are TRBV7-2 and TRBJ2-3; 10 junctional bases match TRBD2. Trimmed from V: 3 bases; trimmed from J: 10 bases; junction bases lacking a gene match: 4. Taken from the germline V gene, the CDR1 and CDR2 loops are SGHTA and FQGNSA. The CDR3 sequence holds 13 residues, the cysteine and phenylalanine included. The retained sequence is limited to the CDR3, 39 bases, with the frame set at the first base. The variable domain in full, with residues beyond the CDR3 obtained from the reference TRBV7-2 and TRBJ2-3 genes, is GAGVSQSPSNKVTEKGKDVELRCDPISGHTALYWYRQSLGQGLEFLIYFQGNSAPDKSGLPSDRFSAERTGGSVSTLTIQRTQQEDSAVYLCASSFRTSGAQYFGPGTRLTVL.